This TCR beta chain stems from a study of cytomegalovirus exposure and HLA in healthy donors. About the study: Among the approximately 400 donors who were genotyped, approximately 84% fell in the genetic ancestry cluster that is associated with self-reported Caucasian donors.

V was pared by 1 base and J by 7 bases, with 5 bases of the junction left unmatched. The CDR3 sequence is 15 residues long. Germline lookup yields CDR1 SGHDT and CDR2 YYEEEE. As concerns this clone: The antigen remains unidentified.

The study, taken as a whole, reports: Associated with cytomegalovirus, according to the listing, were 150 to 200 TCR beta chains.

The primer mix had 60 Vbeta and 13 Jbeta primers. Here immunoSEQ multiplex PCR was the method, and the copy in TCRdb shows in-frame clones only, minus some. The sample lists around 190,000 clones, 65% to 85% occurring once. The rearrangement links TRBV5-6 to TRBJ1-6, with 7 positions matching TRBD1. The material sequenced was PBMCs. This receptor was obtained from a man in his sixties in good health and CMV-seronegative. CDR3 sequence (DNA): TGTGCCAGCAGCTTGTATGGGACAGTAAATTCACCCCTCCACTTT. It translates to CASSLYGTVNSPLHF.